The present entry profiles one T cell receptor beta chain with its context. Antigen specificity is unknown. In making TCR beta libraries, quantitative 5'-RACE with molecular barcodes was used. Via MiXCR, TCRdb re-called the 5' RACE reads, giving one row per CDR3 protein. The sample has over 400,000 distinct CDR3 sequences, more than 25% seen once; the top ten hold 0.75% to 0.9%. This specimen comes from a study of CD8 T cells in ankylosing spondylitis. Findings and limits, study-wide: One TCR beta motif, made up of about 8 highly homologous variants, appeared characteristic of ankylosing spondylitis blood. Significant enrichment of disease-linked clones was reportedly seen in matched ankylosing spondylitis synovial fluid.

Losses at the gene ends were 4 bases for V and 1 base for J; bases not matched to a gene: 12. Germline CDR1 is SGHAT and CDR2 is FQNNGV. This CDR3 comprises 18 residues. This receptor was obtained from a male donor with ankylosing spondylitis. Sequenced: blood, either unsorted or a sorted T cell fraction (not recorded which). J is TRBJ2-7 and V is TRBV11-2; 11 nucleotides match TRBD2. Written as DNA, the CDR3 is TGTGCCAGCAGCTCAATAGCCTTAGGACTAGCGGGTTCCTACGAGCAGTACTTC. Its protein product is CASSSIALGLAGSYEQYF. Full variable domain (rest looked up from reference TRBV11-2 and TRBJ2-7): EAGVAQSPRYKIIEKRQSVAFWCNPISGHATLYWYQQILGQGPKLLIQFQNNGVVDDSQLPKDRFSAERLKGVDSTLKIQPAKLEDSAVYLCASSSIALGLAGSYEQYFGPGTRLTVT.